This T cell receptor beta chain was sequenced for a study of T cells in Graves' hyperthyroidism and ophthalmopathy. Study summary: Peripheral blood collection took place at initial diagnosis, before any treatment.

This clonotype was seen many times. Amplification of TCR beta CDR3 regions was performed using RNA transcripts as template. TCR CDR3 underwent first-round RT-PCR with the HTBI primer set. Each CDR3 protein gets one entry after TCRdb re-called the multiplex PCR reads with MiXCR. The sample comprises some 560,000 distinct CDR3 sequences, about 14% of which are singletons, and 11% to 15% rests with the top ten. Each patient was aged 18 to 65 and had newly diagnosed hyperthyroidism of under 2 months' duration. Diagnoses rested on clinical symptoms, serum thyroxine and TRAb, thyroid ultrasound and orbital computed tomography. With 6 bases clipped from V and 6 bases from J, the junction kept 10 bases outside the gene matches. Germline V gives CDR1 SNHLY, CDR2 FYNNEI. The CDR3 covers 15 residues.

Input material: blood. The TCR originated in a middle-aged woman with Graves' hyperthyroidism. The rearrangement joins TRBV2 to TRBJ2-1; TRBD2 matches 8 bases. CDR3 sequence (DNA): TGTGCCAGCAGAAAACTAACGGGAGGGCTCAATGAGCAGTTCTTC. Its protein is CASRKLTGGLNEQFF.